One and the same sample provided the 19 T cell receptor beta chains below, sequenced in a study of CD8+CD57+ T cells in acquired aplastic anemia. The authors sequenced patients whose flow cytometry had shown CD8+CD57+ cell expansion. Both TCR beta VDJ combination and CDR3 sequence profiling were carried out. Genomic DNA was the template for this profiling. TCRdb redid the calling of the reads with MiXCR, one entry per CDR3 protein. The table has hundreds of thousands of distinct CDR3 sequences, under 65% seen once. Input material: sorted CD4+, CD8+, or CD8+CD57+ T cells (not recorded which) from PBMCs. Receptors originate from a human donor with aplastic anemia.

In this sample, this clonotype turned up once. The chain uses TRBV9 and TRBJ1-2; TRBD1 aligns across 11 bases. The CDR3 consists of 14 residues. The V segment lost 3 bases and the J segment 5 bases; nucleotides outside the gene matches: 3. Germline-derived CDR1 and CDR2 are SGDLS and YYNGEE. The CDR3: CASSGDRGVYGYTF. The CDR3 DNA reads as TGTGCCAGCAGCGGGGACAGGGGGGTTTATGGCTACACCTTC. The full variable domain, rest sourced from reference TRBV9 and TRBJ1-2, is DSGVTQTPKHLITATGQRVTLRCSPRSGDLSVYWYQQSLDQGLQFLIQYYNGEERAKGNILERFSAQQFPDLHSELNLSSLELGDSALYFCASSGDRGVYGYTFGSGTRLTVV.

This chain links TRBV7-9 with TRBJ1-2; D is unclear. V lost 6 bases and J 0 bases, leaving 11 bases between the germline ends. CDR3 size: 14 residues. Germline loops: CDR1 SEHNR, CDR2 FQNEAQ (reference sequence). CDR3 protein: CASSVRTANYGYTF. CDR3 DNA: TGTGCCAGCAGTGTTCGCACTGCTAACTATGGCTACACCTTC.

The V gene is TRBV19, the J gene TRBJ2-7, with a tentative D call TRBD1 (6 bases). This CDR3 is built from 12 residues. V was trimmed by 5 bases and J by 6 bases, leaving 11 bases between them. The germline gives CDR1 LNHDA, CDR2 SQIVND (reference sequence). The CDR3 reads CASSPGVAEQYF. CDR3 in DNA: TGTGCCAGTAGTCCAGGGGTTGCCGAGCAGTACTTC.

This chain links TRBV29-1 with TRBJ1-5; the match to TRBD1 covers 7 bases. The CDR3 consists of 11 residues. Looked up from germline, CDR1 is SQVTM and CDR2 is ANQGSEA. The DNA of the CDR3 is TGCAGGGGACAGAGTTATCAGCCCCAGCATTTT. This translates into CRGQSYQPQHF. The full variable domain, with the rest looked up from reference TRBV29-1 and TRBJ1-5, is SAVISQKPSRDICQRGTSLTIQCQVDSQVTMMFWYRQQPGQSLTLIATANQGSEATYESGFVIDKFPISRPNLTFSTLTVSNMSPEDSSIYLCRGQSYQPQHFGDGTRLSIL.

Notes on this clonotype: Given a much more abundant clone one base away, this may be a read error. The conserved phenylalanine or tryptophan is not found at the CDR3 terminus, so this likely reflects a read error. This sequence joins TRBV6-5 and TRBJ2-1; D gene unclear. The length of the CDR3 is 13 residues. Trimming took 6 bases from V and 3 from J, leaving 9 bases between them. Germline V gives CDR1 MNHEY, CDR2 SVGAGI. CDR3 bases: TGTGCCAGCAGCCCCCCTGGCTACAATGAGCAGTTCCTC. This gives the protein CASSPPGYNEQFL.

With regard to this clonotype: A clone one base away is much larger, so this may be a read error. CDR3 sequence: CAISESSGEQYGQYF. CDR3 bases: TGTGCCATCAGTGAGTCCTCGGGGGAGCAATACGGGCAGTACTTC. The chain recombines TRBV10-3 with TRBJ2-7; D possibly corresponds to TRBD2 (6 bases). This CDR3 has 15 amino acids. Germline values: CDR1 ENHRY, CDR2 SYGVKD.

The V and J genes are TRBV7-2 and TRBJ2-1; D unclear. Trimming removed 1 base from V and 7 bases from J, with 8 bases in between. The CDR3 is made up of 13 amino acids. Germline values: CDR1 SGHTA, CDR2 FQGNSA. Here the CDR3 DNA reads TGTGCCAGCAGCTTAGAGTTGGCGAATGAGCAGTTCTTC. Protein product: CASSLELANEQFF.

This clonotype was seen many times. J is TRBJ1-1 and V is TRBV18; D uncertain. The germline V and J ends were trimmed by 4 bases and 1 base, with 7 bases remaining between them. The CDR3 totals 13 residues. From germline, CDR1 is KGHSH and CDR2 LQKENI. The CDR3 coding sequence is TGTGCCAGCTCACTCGACCCGAACACTGAAGCTTTCTTT. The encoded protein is CASSLDPNTEAFF.

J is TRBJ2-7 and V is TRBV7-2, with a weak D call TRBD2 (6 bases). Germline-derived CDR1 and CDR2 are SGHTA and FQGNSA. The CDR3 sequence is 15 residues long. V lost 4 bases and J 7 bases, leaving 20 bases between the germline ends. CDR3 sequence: CASSSSGGGSGEQYF. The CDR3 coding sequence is TGTGCCAGCAGCTCCAGCGGTGGGGGGAGTGGGGAGCAGTACTTC.

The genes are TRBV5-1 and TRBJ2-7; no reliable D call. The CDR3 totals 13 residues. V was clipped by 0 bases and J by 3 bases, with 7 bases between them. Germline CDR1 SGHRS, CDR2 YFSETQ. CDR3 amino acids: CASSLDSVYEQYF. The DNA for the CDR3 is TGCGCCAGCAGCTTGGACAGCGTCTACGAGCAGTACTTC.

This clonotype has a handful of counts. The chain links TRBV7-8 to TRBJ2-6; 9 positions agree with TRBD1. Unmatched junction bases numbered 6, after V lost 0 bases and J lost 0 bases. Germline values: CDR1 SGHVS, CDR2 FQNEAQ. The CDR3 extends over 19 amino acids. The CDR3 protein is CASSLAPGTGLSGANVLTF. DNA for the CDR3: TGTGCCAGCAGCTTAGCCCCTGGGACAGGGCTCTCTGGGGCCAACGTCCTGACTTTC.

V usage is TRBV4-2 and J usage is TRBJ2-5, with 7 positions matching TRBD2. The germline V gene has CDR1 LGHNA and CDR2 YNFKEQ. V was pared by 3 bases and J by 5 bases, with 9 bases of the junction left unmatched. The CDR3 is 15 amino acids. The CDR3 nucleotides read TGTGCCAGCAGCCAGTGGGGGAGGGGTGGGGAGACCCAGTACTTC. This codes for CASSQWGRGGETQYF.

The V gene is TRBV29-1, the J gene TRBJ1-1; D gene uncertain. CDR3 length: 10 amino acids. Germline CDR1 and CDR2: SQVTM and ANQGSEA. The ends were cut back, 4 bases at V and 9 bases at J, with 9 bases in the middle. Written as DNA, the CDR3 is TGCAGCGTTGGAGTGGGGAAAGCTTTCTTT. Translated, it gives CSVGVGKAFF. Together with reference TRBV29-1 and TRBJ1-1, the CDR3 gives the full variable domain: SAVISQKPSRDICQRGTSLTIQCQVDSQVTMMFWYRQQPGQSLTLIATANQGSEATYESGFVIDKFPISRPNLTFSTLTVSNMSPEDSSIYLCSVGVGKAFFGQGTRLTVV.

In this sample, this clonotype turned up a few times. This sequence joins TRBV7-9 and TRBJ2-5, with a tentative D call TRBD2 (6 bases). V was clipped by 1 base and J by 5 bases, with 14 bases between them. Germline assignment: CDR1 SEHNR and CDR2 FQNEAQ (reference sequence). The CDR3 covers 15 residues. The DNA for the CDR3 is TGTGCCAGCAGCTTAGAGGCAGGGAGGTGGGAGACCCAGTACTTC. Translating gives CASSLEAGRWETQYF.

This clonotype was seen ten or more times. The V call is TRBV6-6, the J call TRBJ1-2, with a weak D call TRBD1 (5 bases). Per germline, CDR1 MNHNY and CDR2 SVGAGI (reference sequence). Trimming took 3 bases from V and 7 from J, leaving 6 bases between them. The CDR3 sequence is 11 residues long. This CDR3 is CASSYQGGYTF. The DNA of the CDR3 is TGTGCCAGCAGTTATCAGGGTGGCTACACCTTC.

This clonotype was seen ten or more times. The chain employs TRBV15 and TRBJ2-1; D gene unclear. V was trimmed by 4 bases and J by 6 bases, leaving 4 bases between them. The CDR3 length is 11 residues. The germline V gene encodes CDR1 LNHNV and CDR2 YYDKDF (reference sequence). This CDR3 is CATSIFNEQFF. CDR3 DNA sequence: TGTGCCACCAGCATATTCAATGAGCAGTTCTTC.

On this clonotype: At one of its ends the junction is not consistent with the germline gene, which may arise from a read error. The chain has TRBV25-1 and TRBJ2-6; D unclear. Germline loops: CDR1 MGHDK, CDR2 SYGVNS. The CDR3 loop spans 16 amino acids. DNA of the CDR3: TGTGCCACCAGTGATGCCCGAAGGGCCGGGGCCAACGTCCTGACTTTC. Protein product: CATSDARRAGANVLTF.

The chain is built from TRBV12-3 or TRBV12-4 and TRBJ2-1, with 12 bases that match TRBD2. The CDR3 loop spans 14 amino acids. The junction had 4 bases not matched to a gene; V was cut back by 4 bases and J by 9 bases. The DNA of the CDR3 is TGTGCCAGCAGTTCGACTAGCGGGGGACCTGAGCAGTTCTTC. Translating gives CASSSTSGGPEQFF.

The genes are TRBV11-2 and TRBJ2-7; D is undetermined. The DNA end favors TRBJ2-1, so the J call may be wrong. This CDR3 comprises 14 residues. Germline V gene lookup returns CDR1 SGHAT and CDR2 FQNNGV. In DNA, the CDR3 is TGTGCCAGCAGCTTAACTTATTCGTACAATGAGCAGTTCTTC. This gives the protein CASSLTYSYNEQFF.